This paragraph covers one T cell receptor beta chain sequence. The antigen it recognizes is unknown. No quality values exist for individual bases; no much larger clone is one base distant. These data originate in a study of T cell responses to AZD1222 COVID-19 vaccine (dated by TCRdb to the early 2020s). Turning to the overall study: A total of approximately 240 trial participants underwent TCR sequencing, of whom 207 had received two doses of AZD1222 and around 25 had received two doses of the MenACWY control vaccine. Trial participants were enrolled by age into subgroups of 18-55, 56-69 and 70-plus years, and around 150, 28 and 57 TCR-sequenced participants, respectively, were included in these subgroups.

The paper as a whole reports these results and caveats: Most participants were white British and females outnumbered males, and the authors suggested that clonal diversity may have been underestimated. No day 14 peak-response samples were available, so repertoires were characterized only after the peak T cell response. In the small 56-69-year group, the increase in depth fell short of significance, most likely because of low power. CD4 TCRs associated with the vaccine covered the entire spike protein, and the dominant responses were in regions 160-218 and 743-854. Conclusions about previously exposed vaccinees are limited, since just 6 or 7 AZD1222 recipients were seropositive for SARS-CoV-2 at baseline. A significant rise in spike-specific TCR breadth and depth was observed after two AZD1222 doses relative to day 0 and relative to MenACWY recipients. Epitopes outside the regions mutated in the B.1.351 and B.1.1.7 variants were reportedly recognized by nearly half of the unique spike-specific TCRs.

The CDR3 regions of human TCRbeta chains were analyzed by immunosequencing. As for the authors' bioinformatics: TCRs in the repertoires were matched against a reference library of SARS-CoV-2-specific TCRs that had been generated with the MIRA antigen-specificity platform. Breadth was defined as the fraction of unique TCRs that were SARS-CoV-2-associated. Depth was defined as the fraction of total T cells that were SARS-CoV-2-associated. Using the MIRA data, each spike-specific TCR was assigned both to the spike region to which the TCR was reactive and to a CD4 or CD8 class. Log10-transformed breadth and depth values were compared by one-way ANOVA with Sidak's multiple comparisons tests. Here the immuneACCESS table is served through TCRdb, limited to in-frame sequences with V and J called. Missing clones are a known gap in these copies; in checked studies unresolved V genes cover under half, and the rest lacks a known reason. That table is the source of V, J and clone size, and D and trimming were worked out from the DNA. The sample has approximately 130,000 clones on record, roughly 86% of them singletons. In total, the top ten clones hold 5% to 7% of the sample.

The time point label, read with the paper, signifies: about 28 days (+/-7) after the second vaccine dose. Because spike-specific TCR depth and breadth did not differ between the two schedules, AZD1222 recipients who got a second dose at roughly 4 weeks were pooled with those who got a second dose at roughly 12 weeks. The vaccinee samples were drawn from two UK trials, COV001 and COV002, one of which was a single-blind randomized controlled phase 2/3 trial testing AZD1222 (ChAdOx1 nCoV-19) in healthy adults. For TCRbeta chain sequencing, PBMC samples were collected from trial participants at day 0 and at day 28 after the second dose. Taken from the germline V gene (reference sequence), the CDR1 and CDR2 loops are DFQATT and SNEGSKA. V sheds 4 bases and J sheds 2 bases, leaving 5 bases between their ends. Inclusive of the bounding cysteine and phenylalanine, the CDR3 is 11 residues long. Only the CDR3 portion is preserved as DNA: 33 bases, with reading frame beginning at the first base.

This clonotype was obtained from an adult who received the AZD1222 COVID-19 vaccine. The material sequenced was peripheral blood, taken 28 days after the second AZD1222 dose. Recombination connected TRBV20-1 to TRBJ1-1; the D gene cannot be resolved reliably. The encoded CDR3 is CSANDNTEAFF. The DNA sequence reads TGCAGTGCTAACGACAACACTGAAGCTTTCTTT.